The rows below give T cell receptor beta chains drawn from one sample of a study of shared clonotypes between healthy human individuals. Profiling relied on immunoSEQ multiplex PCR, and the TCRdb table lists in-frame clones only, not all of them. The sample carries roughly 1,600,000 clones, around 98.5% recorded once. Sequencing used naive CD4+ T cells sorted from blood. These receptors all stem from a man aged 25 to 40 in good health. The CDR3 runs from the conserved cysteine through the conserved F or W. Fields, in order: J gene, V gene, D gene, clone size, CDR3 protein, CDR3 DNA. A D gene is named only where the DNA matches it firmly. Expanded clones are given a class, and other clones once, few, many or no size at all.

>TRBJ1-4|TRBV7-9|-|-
CASSSRQRGTNEKLFF
TGTGCCAGCAGCTCCCGCCAGCGGGGCACTAATGAAAAACTGTTTTTT
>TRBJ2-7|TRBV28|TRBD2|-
CATDTGGIYEQYF
TGTGCCACTGATACCGGGGGGATTTACGAGCAGTACTTC
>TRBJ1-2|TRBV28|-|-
CASSPLRNYGYTF
TGTGCCAGCAGTCCCTTAAGGAACTATGGCTACACCTTC
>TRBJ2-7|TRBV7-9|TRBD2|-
CASSPAQGLGYEQYF
TGTGCCAGCAGCCCCGCCCAGGGACTAGGCTACGAGCAGTACTTC
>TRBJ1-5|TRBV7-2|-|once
CASSLPSNQPQHF
TGTGCCAGCAGCTTACCTAGCAATCAGCCCCAGCATTTT
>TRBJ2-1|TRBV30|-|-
CARQNASSYNEQFF
TGTGCCCGGCAAAACGCTAGCTCCTACAATGAGCAGTTCTTC
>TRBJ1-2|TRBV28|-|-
CASSLAGGPNYGYTF
TGTGCCAGCAGTTTAGCCGGAGGACCCAACTATGGCTACACCTTC
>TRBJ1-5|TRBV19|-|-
CASSNGAGLSNQPQHF
TGTGCCAGTAGTAACGGGGCAGGGCTTAGCAATCAGCCCCAGCATTTT
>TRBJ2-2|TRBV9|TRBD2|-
CASSVATSGLNTGELFF
TGTGCCAGCAGCGTAGCTACTAGCGGGTTGAACACCGGGGAGCTGTTTTTT
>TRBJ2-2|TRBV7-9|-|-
CASSPDGGPFLGTGELFF
TGTGCCAGCAGCCCCGACGGGGGGCCCTTCCTAGGGACCGGGGAGCTGTTTTTT
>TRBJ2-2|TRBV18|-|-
CASSPGGTGELFF
TGTGCCAGCTCACCAGGGGGTACCGGGGAGCTGTTTTTT
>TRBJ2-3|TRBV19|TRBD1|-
CASSNPGQGTDTQYF
TGTGCCAGTAGCAACCCGGGACAGGGGACAGATACGCAGTATTTT
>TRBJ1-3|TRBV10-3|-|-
CAIKGDLNTGNTIYF
TGTGCCATCAAAGGGGACCTTAACACTGGAAACACCATATATTTT
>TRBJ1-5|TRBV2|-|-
CASKSSGGQPQHF
TGTGCCAGCAAGTCCTCGGGTGGTCAGCCCCAGCATTTT
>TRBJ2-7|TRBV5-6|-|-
CASSLPGSNYEQYF
TGTGCCAGCAGCTTGCCTGGGTCGAACTACGAGCAGTACTTC
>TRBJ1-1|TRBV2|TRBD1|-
CASNEGANTEAFF
TGTGCCAGCAACGAGGGGGCTAACACTGAAGCTTTCTTT
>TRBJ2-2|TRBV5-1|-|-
CASSLLVQVSPGELFF
TGCGCCAGCAGCTTGTTGGTACAGGTCTCTCCCGGGGAGCTGTTTTTT
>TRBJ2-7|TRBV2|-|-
CASREDVYEQYF
TGTGCCAGCAGGGAGGACGTTTACGAGCAGTACTTC
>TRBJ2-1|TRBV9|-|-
CASSVGAGYNEQFF
TGTGCCAGCAGCGTAGGGGCAGGCTACAATGAGCAGTTCTTC
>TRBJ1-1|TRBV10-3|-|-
CAINEGGRNTEAFF
TGTGCCATCAACGAAGGGGGAAGGAACACTGAAGCTTTCTTT
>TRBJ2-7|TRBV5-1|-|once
CASSLGTFDSFGEQYF
TGCGCCAGCAGCTTGGGGACCTTCGACAGTTTTGGCGAGCAGTACTTC
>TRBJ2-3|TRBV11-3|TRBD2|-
CASSPGLAGEGDTQYF
TGTGCCAGCAGCCCGGGACTAGCGGGAGAGGGAGATACGCAGTATTTT
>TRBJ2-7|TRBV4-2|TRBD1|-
CASSQAGTGGNEQYF
TGTGCCAGCAGCCAGGCCGGGACAGGGGGCAACGAGCAGTACTTC
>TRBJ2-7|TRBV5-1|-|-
CASSRDSEQYF
TGCGCCAGCAGCCGTGACAGCGAGCAGTACTTC
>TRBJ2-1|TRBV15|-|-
CATSRTLGAGDNEQFF
TGTGCCACCAGCAGGACACTAGGGGCCGGGGACAATGAGCAGTTCTTC
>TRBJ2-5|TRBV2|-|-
CASSVPQTQYF
TGTGCCAGCAGTGTTCCTCAGACCCAGTACTTC
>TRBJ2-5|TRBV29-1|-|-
CSANAAGRWETQYF
TGCAGCGCGAACGCCGCCGGCAGGTGGGAGACCCAGTACTTC
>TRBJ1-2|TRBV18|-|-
CASSPSSVGATNYGYTF
TGTGCCAGCTCACCATCGTCGGTCGGGGCTACTAACTATGGCTACACCTTC
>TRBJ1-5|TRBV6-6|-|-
CASSYGSGRGQPQHF
TGTGCCAGCAGTTACGGGTCAGGGAGGGGTCAGCCCCAGCATTTT
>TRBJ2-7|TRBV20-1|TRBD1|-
CSATGQTVLYF
TGCAGTGCGACGGGACAGACGGTCTTGTACTTC
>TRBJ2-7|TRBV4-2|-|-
CASSQELQGLYEQYF
TGTGCCAGCAGCCAAGAACTCCAGGGACTCTACGAGCAGTACTTC
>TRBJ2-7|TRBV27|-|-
CASSTPGQEQYF
TGTGCCAGCAGTACCCCGGGACAAGAGCAGTACTTC
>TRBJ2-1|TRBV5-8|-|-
CASSSQGAGGEQFF
TGTGCCAGCAGCTCACAGGGGGCGGGGGGTGAGCAGTTCTTC
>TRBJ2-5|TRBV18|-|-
CASSPPAQETQYF
TGTGCCAGCTCACCACCCGCCCAAGAGACCCAGTACTTC
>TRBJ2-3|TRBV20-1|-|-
CSVTGQNTQYF
TGCAGTGTCACCGGACAGAATACGCAGTATTTT
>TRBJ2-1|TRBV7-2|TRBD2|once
CASSSSSGAYNEQFF
TGTGCCAGCAGCTCGTCTAGCGGCGCCTACAATGAGCAGTTCTTC
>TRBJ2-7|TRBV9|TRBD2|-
CASSALSGSVNEQYF
TGTGCCAGCAGCGCCCTTAGCGGGAGTGTTAACGAGCAGTACTTC
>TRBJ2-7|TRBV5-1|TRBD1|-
CASSQTGQGTYEQYF
TGCGCCAGCAGCCAAACGGGACAGGGGACTTACGAGCAGTACTTC
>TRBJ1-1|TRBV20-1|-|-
CSATGFTEAFF
TGCAGTGCTACCGGGTTCACTGAAGCTTTCTTT
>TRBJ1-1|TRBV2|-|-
CASSEAGRKNTEAFF
TGTGCCAGCAGTGAAGCGGGAAGAAAGAACACTGAAGCTTTCTTT
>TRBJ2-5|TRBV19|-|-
CATTRGDRQPLQETQYF
TGTGCCACCACCCGGGGGGACAGACAACCCCTACAAGAGACCCAGTACTTC
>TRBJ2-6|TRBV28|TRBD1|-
CASSQQGASGANVLTF
TGTGCCAGTAGCCAACAGGGGGCCTCGGGGGCCAACGTCCTGACTTTC
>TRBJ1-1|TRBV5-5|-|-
CASSIHWGTEAFF
TGTGCCAGCAGCATTCATTGGGGCACTGAAGCTTTCTTT
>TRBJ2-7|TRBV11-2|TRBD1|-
CASSAGGYEQYF
TGTGCCAGCAGCGCAGGGGGCTACGAGCAGTACTTC